A selection of T cell receptor beta chains follows, all from one sample in a study of neurological immune-mediated disorders. TCRdb redid the calling of the 5' RACE reads with MiXCR, one entry per CDR3 protein. The sample carries 65,000 to 90,000 distinct CDR3 sequences, 2.5% to 4% recorded once. Source material: PBMCs. The receptors were gathered from a woman between 45 and 65 years old with multiple sclerosis. The CDR3 runs from the conserved cysteine through the conserved F or W. D genes are given only for firm matches. Size tells how often a clone was seen (once, few, many) or the class of an expanded clone, and some rows leave it out.

D gene,V gene,clone size,J gene,CDR3 length,CDR3 protein,CDR3 DNA
-,TRBV9,many,TRBJ1-3,16,CASSVGNSNLGNTIYF,TGTGCCAGCAGCGTAGGGAACTCCAATCTTGGAAACACCATATATTTT
-,TRBV5-1,many,TRBJ2-1,15,CASSGVSSSFNEQFF,TGCGCCAGCAGCGGGGTTAGCTCAAGCTTCAATGAGCAGTTCTTC
-,TRBV5-1,many,TRBJ2-1,15,CASSPEGQGGDEQFF,TGCGCCAGCAGCCCGGAGGGGCAGGGGGGTGATGAGCAGTTCTTC
-,TRBV6-2/TRBV6-3,-,TRBJ2-7,13,CASSTGPYYEQYF,TGTGCCAGCAGTACCGGGCCCTACTACGAGCAGTACTTC
-,TRBV5-1,many,TRBJ1-1,15,CASSLDGVLNTEAFF,TGCGCCAGCAGCTTGGATGGGGTTCTAAACACTGAAGCTTTCTTT
-,TRBV18,many,TRBJ2-5,15,CASSLPTGSLETQYF,TGTGCCAGCTCACTGCCGACAGGTTCCCTTGAGACCCAGTACTTC
-,TRBV6-6,many,TRBJ1-3,18,CASSYSGPQGPSGNTIYF,TGTGCCAGCAGTTACTCAGGACCTCAGGGGCCATCTGGAAACACCATATATTTT
TRBD2,TRBV7-2,-,TRBJ2-3,15,CASSLEQLAGDTQYF,TGTGCCAGCAGCTTGGAACAGCTAGCGGGGGATACGCAGTATTTT
-,TRBV20-1,many,TRBJ1-3,14,CSAARDGPGNTIYF,TGCAGTGCGGCAAGGGACGGTCCTGGAAACACCATATATTTT
-,TRBV10-3,few,TRBJ1-5,13,CAIQLGPDQPQHF,TGTGCCATTCAATTAGGCCCAGATCAGCCCCAGCATTTT
-,TRBV6-5,many,TRBJ2-1,16,CASCPTGPFSYNEQFF,TGTGCCAGCTGTCCCACAGGGCCATTCTCCTACAATGAGCAGTTCTTC
TRBD1,TRBV5-5,many,TRBJ2-1,17,CASSLGTGKLSYNEQFF,TGTGCCAGCAGCCTCGGGACAGGCAAGCTTAGTTACAATGAGCAGTTCTTC
-,TRBV7-6,many,TRBJ1-1,17,CASSPFGRGGMNTEAFF,TGTGCCAGCAGCCCTTTTGGTCGAGGGGGTATGAACACTGAAGCTTTCTTT
-,TRBV7-9,many,TRBJ1-2,13,CASSLTDYYGYTF,TGTGCCAGCAGCCTGACAGACTACTATGGCTACACCTTC
-,TRBV20-1,many,TRBJ2-7,14,CSARDSQRSGEQYF,TGCAGTGCTAGAGATTCTCAACGCTCGGGAGAGCAGTACTTC
TRBD1,TRBV5-5,many,TRBJ1-6,15,CASSLQGKDNSPLHF,TGTGCCAGCAGCTTACAGGGGAAGGATAATTCACCCCTCCACTTT
-,TRBV28,few,TRBJ1-2,13,CASSFVGNYGYTF,TGTGCCAGCAGTTTTGTAGGGAACTATGGCTACACCTTC
-,TRBV12-3/TRBV12-4,many,TRBJ2-1,13,CASVASSYNEQFF,TGTGCCAGCGTAGCAAGCTCCTACAATGAGCAGTTCTTC
TRBD2,TRBV20-1,many,TRBJ2-3,15,CSAGGGAVGKDTQYF,TGCAGTGCTGGCGGGGGGGCCGTAGGGAAAGATACGCAGTATTTT
TRBD1,TRBV5-1,many,TRBJ2-7,15,CASSLGTGRSHEQYF,TGCGCCAGCAGCTTGGGGACAGGGCGTAGCCACGAGCAGTACTTC
TRBD1,TRBV5-6,-,TRBJ1-1,16,CASSFIDRGQIAEAFF,TGTGCCAGCAGCTTTATAGACAGGGGGCAGATCGCTGAAGCTTTCTTT
-,TRBV28,many,TRBJ2-3,15,CASSLLASGTDTQYF,TGTGCCAGCAGTTTATTAGCTAGCGGCACAGATACGCAGTATTTT
TRBD1,TRBV10-3,many,TRBJ1-4,14,CAISATGRNEKLFF,TGTGCCATCAGTGCGACAGGGAGGAATGAAAAACTGTTTTTT
-,TRBV20-1,many,TRBJ1-5,18,CSARGGLSGQPSNQPQHF,TGCAGTGCTAGAGGGGGACTCTCTGGTCAGCCTAGCAATCAGCCCCAGCATTTT
-,TRBV6-6,many,TRBJ2-3,14,CASSHTGIADTQYF,TGTGCCAGCAGTCATACCGGTATAGCAGATACGCAGTATTTT
-,TRBV20-1,many,TRBJ1-1,14,CSARPGLGNTEAFF,TGCAGTGCTAGACCAGGGTTGGGGAACACTGAAGCTTTCTTT
-,TRBV20-1,many,TRBJ2-5,13,CSDTPWGRETQYF,TGCAGTGACACCCCTTGGGGCCGGGAGACCCAGTACTTC
-,TRBV2,many,TRBJ2-5,14,CASMPGLALETQYF,TGTGCCAGCATGCCGGGACTGGCTCTTGAGACCCAGTACTTC
-,TRBV12-3/TRBV12-4,-,TRBJ1-6,15,CASSARPGANSTLNF,TGTGCCAGCAGTGCCCGACCAGGAGCGAATTCAACCCTCAACTTT
-,TRBV27,many,TRBJ2-1,14,CASRSRASRGEQFF,TGTGCCAGCAGATCTCGGGCTAGTCGGGGTGAGCAGTTCTTC
-,TRBV24-1,many,TRBJ2-1,14,CATREKGGSNEQFF,TGTGCCACCAGAGAAAAGGGGGGCAGCAATGAGCAGTTCTTC
TRBD2,TRBV7-9,many,TRBJ2-7,15,CASSPSGRGPYEQYF,TGTGCCAGCAGCCCTAGCGGGAGGGGCCCCTACGAGCAGTACTTC